This TCR beta chain was documented in a study of early T cells in non-severe SARS-CoV-2 infection. Each CDR3 protein gets one entry after TCRdb re-called the 5' RACE reads with MiXCR. The sample contains 80,000 to 95,000 distinct CDR3 sequences, approximately 17% of which appear only once. Looked up from germline, CDR1 is LGHNA and CDR2 is YSLEER. Trimming removed 0 bases from V and 0 bases from J, with 10 bases in between. The CDR3 extends over 16 amino acids. This clonotype was observed a few times. V and J are TRBV4-3 and TRBJ2-3, with D possibly matching TRBD1 (5 bases). This TCR came from an adult who was a healthcare worker with PCR-confirmed SARS-CoV-2 infection or an uninfected control (not recorded which). Sequenced here: whole blood, sampled at baseline. Written as DNA, the CDR3 is TGCGCCAGCAGCCAAGAATGGGGCAGAAGCACAGATACGCAGTATTTT. Protein product: CASSQEWGRSTDTQYF.